This passage covers 15 T cell receptor beta chains from one sample sequenced in a study of cytotoxic CD8 clonotypes in ibrutinib-treated CLL (dated by TCRdb to the early 2020s). The protocol used for the library was the immunoSEQ multiplex PCR assay. As stored in TCRdb, this immuneACCESS dataset retains in-frame rearrangements with V and J assigned. A fraction of the clones does not appear; measured against another copy, unresolved V genes explain less than half of the discrepancy, and the remainder lacks a known reason. The sample yields 250,000 to 350,000 clones; about 72% were counted once. 5.6% of the sample comes from the top ten. The meaning of the sample's time point label: progressive disease on ibrutinib. The specimen was PBMCs, collected at disease progression, from a patient treated with ibrutinib. These receptors all stem from a human donor with chronic lymphocytic leukemia.

J is TRBJ1-2 and V is TRBV5-1; the D is unclear. V gave up 0 bases and J gave up 5 bases, with 8 bases separating them. This CDR3 has 13 residues. Looked up from germline, CDR1 is SGHRS and CDR2 is YFSETQ. The CDR3, as DNA: TGCGCCAGCAGCTTGGTGATGGAGTATGGCTACACCTTC. Translation: CASSLVMEYGYTF.

This clone was observed a few times. The rearrangement joins TRBV4-1 to TRBJ2-7, with D unclear. The CDR3 is 18 amino acids. The germline V gene has CDR1 MGHRA and CDR2 YSYEKL. V lost 0 bases and J 6 bases, leaving 24 bases between the germline ends. This CDR3 reads CASSQEVSGSGHSAEQYF. The CDR3 DNA reads TGCGCCAGCAGCCAAGAAGTTTCGGGTTCGGGCCATTCAGCCGAGCAGTACTTC.

The V and J genes are TRBV15 and TRBJ1-2; D is unclear. Germline V gene lookup returns CDR1 LNHNV and CDR2 YYDKDF (reference sequence). V was clipped by 5 bases and J by 4 bases, with 17 bases between them. This CDR3 is 15 amino acids long. The CDR3 sequence: CATSDRATEAYGYTF. The CDR3 DNA sequence: TGTGCCACCAGCGATAGGGCCACAGAGGCCTATGGCTACACCTTC.

This clone was seen just once. The chain is built from TRBV10-3 and TRBJ2-2, with unresolved D. CDR3 size: 12 residues. The germline V gene encodes CDR1 ENHRY and CDR2 SYGVKD. The V gene lost 8 bases and the J gene lost 5 bases, with 9 bases spanning the gap. CDR3 coding DNA: TGTGCCATCTTCGGCAGGACCGGGGAGCTGTTTTTT. Amino acids: CAIFGRTGELFF.

The gene calls are TRBV6-1 and TRBJ1-2; D possibly corresponds to TRBD1 (6 bases). CDR3 size: 17 residues. Trimming took 3 bases from V and 5 from J, leaving 22 bases between them. The germline CDR1 and CDR2 sequences are MNHNS and SASEGT. CDR3 region: CASSEGGQGTRRYGYTF. The CDR3 nucleotides read TGTGCCAGCAGTGAGGGGGGGCAGGGGACAAGGCGGTATGGCTACACCTTC.

V is TRBV9 and J is TRBJ2-1; D is ambiguous. V shed 3 bases and J shed 6 bases, with 13 bases lying between them. CDR1 and CDR2 from the germline V gene are SGDLS and YYNGEE. CDR3 length: 14 residues. DNA for the CDR3: TGTGCCAGCAGCGACCACTCCCTGACCAATGAGCAGTTCTTC. This sequence encodes CASSDHSLTNEQFF.

The rearrangement uses TRBV7-7 and TRBJ2-3; D is unresolved. The CDR3 totals 13 residues. In germline, CDR1 is SSHAT, CDR2 FNYEAQ (reference sequence). V lost 5 bases and J lost 0, with 6 bases in between. The CDR3 nucleotides read TGTGCCAGCAGCCAACTCAGCACAGATACGCAGTATTTT. It specifies CASSQLSTDTQYF.

The chain links TRBV11-2 to TRBJ2-3; 8 bases map to TRBD2. After removal of 0 bases from V and 11 bases from J, the junction contained 1 base not matched to a gene. CDR3 length equals 12 residues. Germline-derived CDR1 and CDR2 are SGHAT and FQNNGV. This chain's CDR3 is CASSLEGLGQYF. The CDR3 region has the DNA TGTGCCAGCAGCTTAGAGGGACTAGGGCAGTATTTT.

The genes are TRBV27 and TRBJ2-1; 13 bases fit TRBD2. In germline, CDR1 is MNHEY, CDR2 SMNVEV (reference sequence). V shed 3 bases and J 0 bases; nucleotides not matched to a gene: 8. The CDR3 is 19 residues long. The CDR3 region is CASSFGGLAGPSSYNEQFF. In DNA, the CDR3 is TGTGCCAGCAGTTTCGGGGGACTAGCGGGACCTAGCTCCTACAATGAGCAGTTCTTC.

The chain combines TRBV15 with TRBJ2-3; tentatively, D is TRBD2 (6 bases). The germline V gene has CDR1 LNHNV and CDR2 YYDKDF (reference sequence). V was pared by 3 bases and J by 4 bases, with 23 bases between. The CDR3 spans 18 residues. The CDR3 sequence: CATSSTRLRDLTSDTQYF. CDR3 DNA sequence: TGTGCCACCAGCAGCACAAGACTCCGGGACTTGACGTCAGATACGCAGTATTTT.

This chain uses TRBV7-2 with TRBJ1-2; 8 bases match TRBD1. V dropped 5 bases and J dropped 5; count of bases not matched to a gene: 10. The germline V gene has CDR1 SGHTA and CDR2 FQGNSA. The CDR3 has 15 residues. This CDR3 reads CASSPSGTGRYGYTF. The CDR3 nucleotides read TGTGCCAGCAGCCCCTCCGGGACAGGACGATATGGCTACACCTTC.

This rearrangement joins TRBV6-5 to TRBJ2-3, with 9 bases aligning to TRBD2. The CDR3 runs to 15 residues. Germline V lookup: CDR1 MNHEY, CDR2 SVGAGI. The junction had 3 bases not matched to a gene; V was cut back by 4 bases and J by 1 base. The CDR3 loop is CASSSSSGGTDTQYF. The CDR3 DNA is TGTGCCAGCAGTTCTTCTAGCGGGGGCACAGATACGCAGTATTTT.

The gene calls are TRBV7-6 and TRBJ2-7; D gene unclear. The V and J ends lost 1 base and 2 bases respectively, with 9 bases between them. CDR3 length: 14 residues. The germline CDR1 and CDR2 sequences are SGHVS and FNYEAQ. CDR3: CASSLGGITYEQYF. The CDR3 DNA reads as TGTGCCAGCAGCTTAGGGGGTATTACCTACGAGCAGTACTTC.

This clone showed up just a few times. The CDR3 DNA is TGCGCCAGCAATCTTGGACAGGCGGGGATAGCTGGCTACACCTTC. Translation: CASNLGQAGIAGYTF. The chain employs TRBV4-1 and TRBJ1-2; 7 bases align to TRBD1. The CDR3 has 15 amino acids. J lost 7 bases, V lost 7 bases, and 15 bases had no gene match. CDR1 is MGHRA, CDR2 YSYEKL, per germline.

This chain joins TRBV5-3 and TRBJ2-5; tentatively, D is TRBD2 (5 bases). TRBV5-3 is annotated as an ORF whose role is uncertain. This CDR3 comprises 14 residues. The V and J ends lost 0 bases and 5 bases respectively, with 11 bases between them. The CDR3 reads CARSLVPLVETQYF. The DNA for the CDR3 is TGTGCCAGAAGCTTGGTCCCACTAGTTGAGACCCAGTACTTC.